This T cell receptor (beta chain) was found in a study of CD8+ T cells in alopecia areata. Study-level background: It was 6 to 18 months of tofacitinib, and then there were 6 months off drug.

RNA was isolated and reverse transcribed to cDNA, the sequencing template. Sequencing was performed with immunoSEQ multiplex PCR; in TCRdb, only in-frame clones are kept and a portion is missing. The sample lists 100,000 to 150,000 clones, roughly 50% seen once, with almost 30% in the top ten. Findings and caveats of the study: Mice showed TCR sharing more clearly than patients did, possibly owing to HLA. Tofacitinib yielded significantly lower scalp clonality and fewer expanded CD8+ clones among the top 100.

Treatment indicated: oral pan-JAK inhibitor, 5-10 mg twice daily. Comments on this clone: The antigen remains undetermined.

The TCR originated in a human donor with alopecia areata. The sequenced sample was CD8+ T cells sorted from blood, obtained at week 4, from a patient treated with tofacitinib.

The CDR3 DNA is TGTGCCAGCCTGACAGGGGCACTCCCCGCTGACTATGGCTACACCTTC. Encoded protein: CASLTGALPADYGYTF. The V and J genes are TRBV27 and TRBJ1-2; TRBD1 matches 8 bases. Losses at the gene ends were 8 bases for V and 3 bases for J; bases not matched to a gene: 14. This CDR3 has 16 residues. Per the germline V gene, CDR1 is MNHEY and CDR2 is SMNVEV (reference sequence).